These 10 T cell receptor beta chains originate from one sample sequenced in a study of cytomegalovirus exposure and HLA in healthy donors. The PCR had 60 Vbeta and 13 Jbeta primers. The repertoire was sequenced with immunoSEQ multiplex PCR; TCRdb's copy has only in-frame clones and lacks some. The table includes 90,000 to 120,000 clones, more than 60% detected once. The material sequenced was PBMCs. Receptor source: a female donor in good health and CMV-seropositive.

V gene TRBV30 combines with J gene TRBJ1-2, with D maybe TRBD1 (5 bases). Trimming cost V 5 bases and J 5 bases, with 18 bases left between them. The CDR3 sequence is 14 residues long. Germline-derived CDR1 and CDR2 are GTSNPN and SVGIG (reference sequence). CDR3 in amino acids: CAWVRDGGPYGYTF. In DNA, the CDR3 is TGTGCCTGGGTAAGAGACGGGGGACCGTATGGCTACACCTTC.

The J gene is TRBJ2-7, the V gene TRBV18, with 13 bases fitting TRBD2. V lost 3 bases to trimming and J lost 5 bases; unmatched junction nucleotides: 10. Looked up from germline, CDR1 is KGHSH and CDR2 is LQKENI. The CDR3 length is 17 residues. In DNA, the CDR3 is TGTGCCAGCTCACCCGGGACTAGCGGGAACATCTGGCACGAGCAGTACTTC. Translation: CASSPGTSGNIWHEQYF. The full variable domain, in which reference TRBV18 and TRBJ2-7 provide the parts outside the CDR3, is NAGVMQNPRHLVRRRGQEARLRCSPMKGHSHVYWYRQLPEEGLKFMVYLQKENIIDESGMPKERFSAEFPKEGPSILRIQQVVRGDSAAYFCASSPGTSGNIWHEQYFGPGTRLTVT.

The J gene is TRBJ2-2, the V gene TRBV4-1; 8 nucleotides match TRBD1. The CDR3 runs to 16 residues. CDR1 is MGHRA and CDR2 is YSYEKL in the germline V gene. V was pared by 3 bases and J by 1 base, with 4 bases of the junction left unmatched. The CDR3 DNA follows: TGCGCCAGCAGCCAGATGGACAGGGTGAACACCGGGGAGCTGTTTTTT. It is translated as CASSQMDRVNTGELFF.

The rearrangement links TRBV11-3 to TRBJ2-3, with 11 bases matching TRBD2. This CDR3 contains 16 residues. V lost 5 bases and J lost 1; bases outside the gene matches: 5. Germline V CDR1 and CDR2: SGHNT, YENEEA. CDR3 residues: CASSQGLAAGTDTQYF. In nucleotides, the CDR3 is TGTGCCAGCAGCCAGGGACTAGCGGCCGGCACAGATACGCAGTATTTT.

The chain links TRBV4-1 to TRBJ2-3, with TRBD2 matching over 11 bases. Per the germline V gene, CDR1 is MGHRA and CDR2 is YSYEKL. The CDR3 sequence is 16 residues long. Unmatched junction bases numbered 2, after V lost 1 base and J lost 2 bases. The CDR3 loop reads CASSQGLAGTTDTQYF. CDR3 sequence (DNA): TGCGCCAGCAGCCAAGGACTAGCGGGAACCACAGATACGCAGTATTTT.

V gene TRBV7-6 combines with J gene TRBJ2-3; 10 bases agree with TRBD2. Germline CDR1 reads SGHVS; CDR2 reads FNYEAQ. V dropped 4 bases and J dropped 5; count of bases not matched to a gene: 15. The CDR3 runs 18 residues. This chain's CDR3 is CASSSWAASGSAVDTQYF. The CDR3 DNA follows: TGTGCCAGCAGCTCGTGGGCCGCTAGCGGGAGTGCCGTAGATACGCAGTATTTT.

CDR3 amino acids: CAWSLGTDTQYF. The CDR3 DNA follows: TGTGCCTGGAGTCTCGGCACAGATACGCAGTATTTT. The V and J genes are TRBV30 and TRBJ2-3; D gene unclear. Trimming cost V 2 bases and J 1 base, with 4 bases left between them. The CDR3 consists of 12 residues. Germline CDR1 GTSNPN, CDR2 SVGIG (reference sequence).

The rearrangement links TRBV5-1 to TRBJ1-2; D gene unclear. Germline loops: CDR1 SGHRS, CDR2 YFSETQ. The germline V and J ends were trimmed by 0 bases and 7 bases, with 7 bases remaining between them. CDR3 length: 12 amino acids. This chain's CDR3 is CASSLGLGGYTF. CDR3 coding DNA: TGCGCCAGCAGCTTGGGGCTAGGTGGCTACACCTTC.

The chain recombines TRBV6-5 with TRBJ1-4; unclear D gene. Germline V gives CDR1 MNHEY, CDR2 SVGAGI. V was trimmed by 6 bases and J by 1 base, leaving 12 bases between them. The CDR3 spans 15 residues. CDR3: CASSPQPGTNEKLFF. The CDR3 nucleotides read TGTGCCAGCAGCCCCCAGCCAGGAACTAATGAAAAACTGTTTTTT.

For this clone: The junction and the germline gene differ at one end; a read error may be behind it. The V gene is TRBV7-7, the J gene TRBJ2-1, with D possibly matching TRBD1 (8 bases). Germline V lookup: CDR1 SSHAT, CDR2 FNYEAQ (reference sequence). The CDR3 length is 15 residues. DNA of the CDR3: TGTGCTAGCAGCTTAGTATCCAACAGGGGGGGTGAGCAGTTCTTC. Translated: CASSLVSNRGGEQFF.